These 5 T cell receptor beta chains were sequenced from one sample in a study of blood T cell repertoires in COVID-19. Sequencing was performed with immunoSEQ multiplex PCR; in TCRdb, only in-frame clones are kept and a portion is missing. The sample consists of roughly 140,000 clones, roughly four fifths of them appearing once. Sequencing was carried out using peripheral blood. These receptors originate from a human donor in a cohort sampled during active COVID-19.

The rearrangement uses TRBV5-1 and TRBJ2-5; D gene unclear. This CDR3 is 12 amino acids long. Germline CDR1 SGHRS, CDR2 YFSETQ. Trimming pared 1 base from V and 4 bases from J, leaving 5 bases between. CDR3 DNA: TGCGCCAGCAGCTTGTATCGAGAGACCCAGTACTTC. As protein: CASSLYRETQYF.

This clone was recorded only once. This chain links TRBV5-1 with TRBJ2-5, with D possibly TRBD1 on 6 matching bases. Trimming removed 3 bases at V and 3 bases at J, with 15 bases between. In germline, CDR1 is SGHRS, CDR2 YFSETQ. The CDR3 is 15 residues long. DNA of the CDR3: TGCGCCAGCAGCTCGGTCGGGACATACAAAGAGACCCAGTACTTC. Translated: CASSSVGTYKETQYF.

The chain employs TRBV28 and TRBJ1-5; D ambiguous. Per the germline V gene, CDR1 is MDHEN and CDR2 is SYDVKM. The CDR3 is 11 amino acids. Trimming shortened V by 6 bases and J by 3 bases, and 3 bases separated the two germline ends. CDR3 region: CASSYNQPQHF. CDR3 sequence (DNA): TGTGCCAGCAGCTACAATCAGCCCCAGCATTTT.

This chain connects TRBV5-1 to TRBJ2-5; D possibly corresponds to TRBD2 (5 bases). The CDR3 is 13 residues long. CDR1 is SGHRS, CDR2 YFSETQ, per germline. The ends were cut back, 5 bases at V and 2 bases at J, with 10 bases in the middle. For the CDR3, the DNA is TGCGCCAGCAGAGAGGGAGTACAAGAGACCCAGTACTTC. It specifies CASREGVQETQYF.

The chain joins TRBV6-1 to TRBJ1-6; D may be TRBD1 (5 bases). Trimming took 3 bases from V and 7 from J, leaving 10 bases between them. CDR3 length: 14 amino acids. From germline, CDR1 is MNHNS and CDR2 SASEGT. The CDR3 sequence is CASSESQGNSPLHF. The CDR3 DNA follows: TGTGCCAGCAGTGAGTCCCAGGGAAATTCACCCCTCCACTTT.